This T cell receptor beta chain comes out of a study of blood T cell repertoires in COVID-19 (dated by TCRdb to 2018 to 2021). Looking at the study overall: Samples covering the acute and convalescent phases of COVID-19 were provided by collaborators in the United States, Italy and Spain. The prospective study material was composed of cDNA or gDNA derived from T cells, B-cell-depleted T cells, or PBMCs. The dataset comprised deeply sampled blood TCRbeta repertoires from subjects exposed to, actively infected with, or recovered from COVID-19. The repertoires were released in a freely available public database meant as a resource for research on the immune response to SARS-CoV-2. Samples came from the ongoing ImmuneRACE study (first 160 participants) plus 1,254 subjects from 6 global collaborators. The sample metadata nearly always contained a de-identified subject ID, COVID-19 status, age in years and sex. Where available, HLA class I and class II types were taken from metadata supplied by the sample provider and were not determined by assay-based typing. What the work shows at the level of the full study, not this receptor alone: Clinical and demographic metadata were provided uncurated, with the amount varying by source and participant.

Whole blood was collected in K2EDTA tubes by collaborating institutions according to the institutions' own protocols. For TCRbeta analysis, collaborators shipped samples in one of three forms: frozen whole blood, isolated PBMCs, or DNA extracted from either of those sample types. The CDR3 has 13 amino acids, counting the end cysteine and phenylalanine. Only CDR3 DNA is held: 39 bases, read in frame from base 1. V trim: 7 bases; J trim: 9 bases; unmatched bases: 11. The germline V gene (reference sequence) gives CDR1 as GTSNPN and CDR2 as SVGIG. A remark on this clone: Its antigen has not been determined. No base quality values were provided; no much bigger clone lies one nucleotide off.

The immunoSEQ Assay, a bias-controlled multiplex PCR, was used to amplify TCRbeta CDR3 regions from genomic DNA. Concerning the study's data processing: The number of nucleated cells in each sample was estimated from the amplification of reference gene primers within the assay. To quantify the absolute abundance of each unique TCRbeta CDR3 rearrangement, sequence reads were collapsed and filtered. Productive Simpson clonality was computed per sample as the square root of Simpson's diversity index over productive rearrangements. The immuneACCESS repertoire file appears here via TCRdb, limited to in-frame rearrangements. These files lack a portion of the clones; in checked studies, under half of the deficit traces to unresolved V genes, and the cause of the others is not known. That table supplies the V and J calls and clone size; D and trimming were determined from the DNA. This sample has roughly 180,000 clones in its table, and approximately 77% of those were observed once. The ten largest account for roughly a tenth of the sample.

Sequences were obtained from peripheral blood. The chain links TRBV30 with TRBJ2-7, with 11 bases matching TRBD2. This receptor was identified in an elderly woman with active or convalescent COVID-19. CDR3 reads: CASSGLAATRQYF. The DNA is as follows: TGTGCCTCCTCGGGACTAGCGGCTACGAGGCAGTACTTC.